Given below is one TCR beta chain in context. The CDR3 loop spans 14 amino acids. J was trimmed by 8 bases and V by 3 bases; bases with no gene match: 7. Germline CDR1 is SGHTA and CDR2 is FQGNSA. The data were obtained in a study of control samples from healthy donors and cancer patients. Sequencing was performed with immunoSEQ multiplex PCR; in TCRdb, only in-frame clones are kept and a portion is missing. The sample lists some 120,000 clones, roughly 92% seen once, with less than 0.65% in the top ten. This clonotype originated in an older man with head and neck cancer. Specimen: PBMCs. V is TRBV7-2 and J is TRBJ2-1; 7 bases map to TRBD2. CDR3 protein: CASSFMAGADEQFF. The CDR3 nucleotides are TGTGCCAGCAGCTTTATGGCGGGAGCGGATGAGCAGTTCTTC.